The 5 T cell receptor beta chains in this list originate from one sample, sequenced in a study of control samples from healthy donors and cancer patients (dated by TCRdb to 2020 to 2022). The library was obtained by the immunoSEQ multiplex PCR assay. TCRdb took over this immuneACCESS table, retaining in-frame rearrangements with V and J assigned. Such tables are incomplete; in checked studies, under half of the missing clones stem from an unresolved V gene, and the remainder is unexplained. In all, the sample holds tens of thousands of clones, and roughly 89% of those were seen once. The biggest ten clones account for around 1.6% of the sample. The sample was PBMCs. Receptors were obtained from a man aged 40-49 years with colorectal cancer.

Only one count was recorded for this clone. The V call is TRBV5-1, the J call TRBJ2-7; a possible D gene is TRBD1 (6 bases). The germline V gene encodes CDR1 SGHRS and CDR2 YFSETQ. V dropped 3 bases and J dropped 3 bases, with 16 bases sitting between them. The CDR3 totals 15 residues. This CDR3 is CASSSTGRDDYEQYF. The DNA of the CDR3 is TGCGCCAGCAGCTCGACAGGACGTGATGACTACGAGCAGTACTTC.

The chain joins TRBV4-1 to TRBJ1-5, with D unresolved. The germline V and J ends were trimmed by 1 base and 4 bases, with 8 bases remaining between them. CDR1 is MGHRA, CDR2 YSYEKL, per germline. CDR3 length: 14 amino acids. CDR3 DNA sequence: TGCGCCAGCAGCCAAGTTATCGCGAATCAGCCCCAGCATTTT. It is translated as CASSQVIANQPQHF.

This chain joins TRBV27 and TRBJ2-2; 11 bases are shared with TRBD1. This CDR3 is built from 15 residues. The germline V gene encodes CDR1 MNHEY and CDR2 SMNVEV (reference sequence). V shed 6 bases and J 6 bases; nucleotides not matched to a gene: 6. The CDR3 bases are TGTGCCAGCAGCGGACAGGGGGCCATCGCCGGGGAGCTGTTTTTT. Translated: CASSGQGAIAGELFF.

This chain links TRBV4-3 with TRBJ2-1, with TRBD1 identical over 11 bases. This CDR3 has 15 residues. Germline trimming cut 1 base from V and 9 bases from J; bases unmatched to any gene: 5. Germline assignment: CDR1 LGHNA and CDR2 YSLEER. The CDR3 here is CASSQGDRGVLEQFF. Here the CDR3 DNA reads TGCGCCAGCAGCCAAGGGGACAGGGGGGTTCTTGAGCAGTTCTTC.

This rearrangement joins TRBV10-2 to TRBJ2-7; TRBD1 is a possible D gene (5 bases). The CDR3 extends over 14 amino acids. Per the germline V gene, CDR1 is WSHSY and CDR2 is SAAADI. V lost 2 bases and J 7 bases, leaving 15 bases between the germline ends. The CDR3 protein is CASSEGANIVEQYF. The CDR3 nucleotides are TGCGCCAGCAGTGAGGGGGCCAATATCGTAGAGCAGTACTTC.